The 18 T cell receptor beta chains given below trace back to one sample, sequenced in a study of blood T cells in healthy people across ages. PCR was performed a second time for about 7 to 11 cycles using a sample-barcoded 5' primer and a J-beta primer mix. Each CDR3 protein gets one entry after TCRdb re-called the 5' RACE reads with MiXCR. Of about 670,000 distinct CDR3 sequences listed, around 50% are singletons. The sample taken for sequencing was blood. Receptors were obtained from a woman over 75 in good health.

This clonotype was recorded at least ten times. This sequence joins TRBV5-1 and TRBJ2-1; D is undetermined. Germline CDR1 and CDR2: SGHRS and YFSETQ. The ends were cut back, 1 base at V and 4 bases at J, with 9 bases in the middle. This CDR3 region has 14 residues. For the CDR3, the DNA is TGCGCCAGCAGCTTGTCTACCGGGTACAATGAGCAGTTCTTC. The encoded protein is CASSLSTGYNEQFF.

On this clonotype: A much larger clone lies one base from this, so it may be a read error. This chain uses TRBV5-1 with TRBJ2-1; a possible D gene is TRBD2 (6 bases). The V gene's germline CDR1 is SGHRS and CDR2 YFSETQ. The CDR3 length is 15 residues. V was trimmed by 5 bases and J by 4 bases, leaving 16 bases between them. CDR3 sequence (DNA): TGCGCCAGCAGTGCCGGGACTTGCAGGTACAATGAGCAGTTCTTC. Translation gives CASSAGTCRYNEQFF.

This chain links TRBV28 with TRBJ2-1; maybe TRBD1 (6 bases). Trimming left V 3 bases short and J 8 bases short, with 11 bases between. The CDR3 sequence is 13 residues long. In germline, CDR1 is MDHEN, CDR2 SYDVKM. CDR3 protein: CASSLLRGDEQFF. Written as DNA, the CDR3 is TGTGCCAGCAGTTTGCTCAGGGGCGATGAGCAGTTCTTC.

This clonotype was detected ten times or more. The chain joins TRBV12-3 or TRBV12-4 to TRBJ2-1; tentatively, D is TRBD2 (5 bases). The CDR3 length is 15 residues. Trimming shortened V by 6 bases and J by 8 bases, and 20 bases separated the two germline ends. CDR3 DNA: TGTGCCAGCAGCTCGAGAGGGTATTTGGGTTATGAGCAGTTCTTC. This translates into CASSSRGYLGYEQFF.

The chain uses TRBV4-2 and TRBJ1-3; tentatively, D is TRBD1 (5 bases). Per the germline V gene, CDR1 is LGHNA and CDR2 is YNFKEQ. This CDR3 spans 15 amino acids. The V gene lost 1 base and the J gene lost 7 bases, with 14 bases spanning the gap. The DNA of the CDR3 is TGTGCCAGCAGCCAAGGGGCAGGGAGGAGTAACACCATATATTTT. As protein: CASSQGAGRSNTIYF.

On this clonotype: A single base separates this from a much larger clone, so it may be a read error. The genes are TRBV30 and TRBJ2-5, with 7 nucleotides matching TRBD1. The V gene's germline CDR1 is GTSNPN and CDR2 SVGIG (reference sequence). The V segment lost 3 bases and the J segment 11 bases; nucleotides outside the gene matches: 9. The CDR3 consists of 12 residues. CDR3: CAWRKTGREQYF. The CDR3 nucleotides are TGTGCCTGGAGGAAGACAGGGCGAGAGCAGTACTTC.

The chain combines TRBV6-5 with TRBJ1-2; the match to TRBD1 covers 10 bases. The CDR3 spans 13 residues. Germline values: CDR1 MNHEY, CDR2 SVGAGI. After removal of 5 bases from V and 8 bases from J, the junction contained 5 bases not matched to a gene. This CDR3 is CASSDRGLQGYTF. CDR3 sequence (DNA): TGTGCCAGCAGTGACAGGGGGCTTCAGGGCTACACCTTC.

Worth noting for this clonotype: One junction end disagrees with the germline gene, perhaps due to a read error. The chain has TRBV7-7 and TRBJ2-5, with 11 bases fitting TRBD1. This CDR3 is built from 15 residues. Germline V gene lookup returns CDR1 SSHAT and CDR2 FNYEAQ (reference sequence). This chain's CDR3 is CASSLGTGGQETQYF. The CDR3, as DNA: TGTGCTAGCAGCTTAGGGACAGGGGGCCAAGAGACCCAGTACTTC. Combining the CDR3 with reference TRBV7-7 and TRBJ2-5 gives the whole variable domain GAGVSQSPRYKVTKRGQDVTLRCDPISSHATLYWYQQALGQGPEFLTYFNYEAQPDKSGLPSDRFSAERPEGSISTLTIQRTEQRDSAMYRCASSLGTGGQETQYFGPGTRLLVL.

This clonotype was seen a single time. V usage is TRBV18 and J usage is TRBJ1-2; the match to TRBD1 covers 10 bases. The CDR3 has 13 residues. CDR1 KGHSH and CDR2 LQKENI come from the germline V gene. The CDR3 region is CVVARQGAEGYTF. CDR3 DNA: TGTGTCGTGGCGAGACAGGGGGCGGAAGGCTACACCTTC.

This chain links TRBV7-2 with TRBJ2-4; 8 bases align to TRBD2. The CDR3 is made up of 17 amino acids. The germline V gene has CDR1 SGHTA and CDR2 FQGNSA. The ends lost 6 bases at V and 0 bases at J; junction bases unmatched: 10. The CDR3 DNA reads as TGTGCCAGCAGTAAAACCGGGACTAGTCTAGCCAAAAACATTCAGTACTTC. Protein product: CASSKTGTSLAKNIQYF.

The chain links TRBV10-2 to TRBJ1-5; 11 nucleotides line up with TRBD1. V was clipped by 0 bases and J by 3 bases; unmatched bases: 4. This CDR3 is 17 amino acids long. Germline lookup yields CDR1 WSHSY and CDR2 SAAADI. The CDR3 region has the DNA TGCGCCAGCAGTGAGTCCCCCGGACAGGGGGCCAATCAGCCCCAGCATTTT. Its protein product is CASSESPGQGANQPQHF.

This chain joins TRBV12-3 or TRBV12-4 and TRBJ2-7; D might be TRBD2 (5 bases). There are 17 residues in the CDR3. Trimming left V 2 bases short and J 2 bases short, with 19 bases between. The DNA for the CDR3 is TGTGCCAGCAGTTTACGAGGGATCCTTCCTCAAGCCTACGAGCAGTACTTC. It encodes CASSLRGILPQAYEQYF.

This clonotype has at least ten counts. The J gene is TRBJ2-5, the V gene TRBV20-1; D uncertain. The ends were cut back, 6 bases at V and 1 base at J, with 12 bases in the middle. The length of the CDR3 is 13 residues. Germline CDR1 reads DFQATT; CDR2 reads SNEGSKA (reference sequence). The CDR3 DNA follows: TGCAGTGCCCTCTCGGGCAGCCAAGAGACCCAGTACTTC. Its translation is CSALSGSQETQYF.

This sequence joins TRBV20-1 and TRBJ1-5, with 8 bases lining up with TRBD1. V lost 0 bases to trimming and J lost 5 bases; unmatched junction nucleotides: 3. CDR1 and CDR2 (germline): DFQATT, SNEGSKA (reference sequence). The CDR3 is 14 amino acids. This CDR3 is CSAREGQVYQPQHF. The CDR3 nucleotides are TGCAGTGCTAGAGAGGGACAGGTATATCAGCCCCAGCATTTT.

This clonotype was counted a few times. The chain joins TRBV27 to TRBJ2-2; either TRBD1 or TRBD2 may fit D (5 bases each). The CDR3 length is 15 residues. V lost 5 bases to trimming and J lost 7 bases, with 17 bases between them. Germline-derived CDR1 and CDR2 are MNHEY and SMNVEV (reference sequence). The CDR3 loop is CASSPGRQNGGELFF. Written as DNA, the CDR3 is TGTGCCAGCAGTCCGGGACGGCAGAACGGCGGGGAGCTGTTTTTT.

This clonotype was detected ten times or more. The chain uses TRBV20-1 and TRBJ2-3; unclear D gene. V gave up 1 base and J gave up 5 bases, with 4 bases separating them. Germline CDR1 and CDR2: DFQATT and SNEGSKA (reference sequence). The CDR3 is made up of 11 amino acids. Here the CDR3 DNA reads TGCAGTGCTAGAGCACGAGATACGCAGTATTTT. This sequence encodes CSARARDTQYF.

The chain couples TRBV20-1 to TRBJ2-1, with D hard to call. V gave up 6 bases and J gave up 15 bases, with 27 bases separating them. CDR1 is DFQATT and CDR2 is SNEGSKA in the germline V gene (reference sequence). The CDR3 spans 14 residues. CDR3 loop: CSALNIDQLPTSFF. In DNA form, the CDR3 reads TGCAGTGCCCTTAACATCGACCAGCTTCCTACGTCGTTCTTC.

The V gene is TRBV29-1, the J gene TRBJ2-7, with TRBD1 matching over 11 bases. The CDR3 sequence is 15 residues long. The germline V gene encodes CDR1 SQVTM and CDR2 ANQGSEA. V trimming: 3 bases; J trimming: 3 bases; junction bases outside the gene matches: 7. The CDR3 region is CSVERLDRGHYEQYF. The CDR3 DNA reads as TGCAGCGTTGAGAGATTGGACAGGGGGCACTACGAGCAGTACTTC.